This T cell receptor (beta chain) was sequenced in a study of T cell changes during pregnancy in multiple sclerosis. CDR3 size: 15 residues. The germline V and J ends were trimmed by 1 base and 7 bases, with 17 bases remaining between them. CDR1 and CDR2 from the germline V gene are MNHEY and SMNVEV (reference sequence). Clones were read by immunoSEQ multiplex PCR, and TCRdb kept only the in-frame ones, dropping some. The table has fewer than 85,000 clones, roughly 92% seen once. This clonotype was obtained from a female donor in good health, enrolled as a control in a pregnancy study. The rearrangement links TRBV27 to TRBJ2-7; perhaps TRBD2 as D (6 bases). The sequences come from peripheral blood, collected in the first trimester of pregnancy. The CDR3 DNA sequence: TGTGCCAGCAGTTTATTGGGAGGAAGGCTCGGGGAGCAGTACTTC. This encodes CASSLLGGRLGEQYF.